A selection of T cell receptor beta chains follows, all from one sample in a study of cytomegalovirus exposure and HLA in healthy donors. Libraries were prepared by immunoSEQ multiplex PCR; TCRdb keeps only in-frame clonotypes and omits some of them. The sample contains roughly 180,000 clones, about 79% of which appear only once. The sequenced sample was PBMCs. These receptors were collected from a female donor in good health and CMV-seronegative. Both conserved end residues are part of each CDR3. The D gene is left open where the match is weak. The size field is filled for only some rows; it gives once, few, many or a size class.

>16|TRBV7-9|TRBJ1-2|NA|TRBD1
CASSPDAPGQGAGYTF
TGTGCCAGCAGCCCAGATGCACCGGGACAGGGGGCGGGCTACACCTTC
>16|TRBV6-4|TRBJ2-3|NA|NA
CASSDSEGSGTDTQYF
TGTGCCAGCAGTGACTCGGAGGGAAGCGGCACAGATACGCAGTATTTT
>13|TRBV7-7|TRBJ1-2|NA|NA
CASSPGQGYGYTF
TGTGCTAGCAGCCCAGGGCAGGGCTATGGCTACACCTTC
>14|TRBV6-5|TRBJ1-2|few|NA
CASRSGGRNYGYTF
TGTGCCAGCAGGTCGGGGGGCCGAAACTATGGCTACACCTTC
>13|TRBV5-1|TRBJ1-1|NA|NA
CASSFRRDTEAFF
TGCGCCAGCAGCTTTCGCCGGGACACTGAAGCTTTCTTT
>17|TRBV7-9|TRBJ1-1|NA|NA
CASSLIPFSQANTEAFF
TGTGCCAGCAGCTTGATCCCCTTCTCGCAGGCAAACACTGAAGCTTTCTTT
>18|TRBV28|TRBJ2-5|NA|TRBD1
CASSYFTRTPTGKETQYF
TGTGCCAGCAGTTACTTTACCCGGACTCCGACAGGGAAAGAGACCCAGTACTTC
>16|TRBV10-3|TRBJ2-5|NA|TRBD2
CAISGSSGGALETQYF
TGTGCCATCAGTGGTTCTAGCGGGGGGGCCTTAGAGACCCAGTACTTC
>15|TRBV28|TRBJ2-5|once|NA
CASSFGSNSQETQYF
TGTGCCAGCAGTTTTGGCTCAAATTCCCAAGAGACCCAGTACTTC
>15|TRBV11-2|TRBJ2-1|few|TRBD1
CASSSTGQGYNEQFF
TGTGCCAGCAGCTCCACGGGACAGGGTTACAATGAGCAGTTCTTC
>15|TRBV2|TRBJ2-7|NA|NA
CASSETYRGGNEQYF
TGTGCCAGCAGCGAAACCTACAGGGGAGGAAACGAGCAGTACTTC
>20|TRBV15|TRBJ2-3|NA|TRBD1
CATSHPPYSPGGYGTDTQYF
TGTGCCACCAGCCACCCCCCATACTCCCCAGGGGGCTATGGCACAGATACGCAGTATTTT
>17|TRBV7-2|TRBJ1-5|once|TRBD1
CASSSTYRRGSNQPQHF
TGTGCCAGCAGCTCGACATACCGCAGGGGGAGCAATCAGCCCCAGCATTTT
>14|TRBV7-9|TRBJ2-5|NA|NA
CASSRTPEEETQYF
TGTGCCAGCTCCCGGACCCCGGAGGAAGAGACCCAGTACTTC
>17|TRBV18|TRBJ2-1|NA|TRBD2
CASSLSSGGPPYNEQFF
TGTGCCAGCTCACTGTCTAGCGGGGGGCCCCCCTACAATGAGCAGTTCTTC
>13|TRBV7-3|TRBJ1-1|NA|NA
CASSSQGKTEAFF
TGTGCCAGCAGTTCCCAGGGGAAGACTGAAGCTTTCTTT
>13|TRBV30|TRBJ1-2|NA|NA
CASIVRGWYGYTF
TGTGCCTCGATTGTGAGAGGGTGGTATGGCTACACCTTC
>15|TRBV7-3|TRBJ1-2|few|NA
CASSLTAGGWNGYTF
TGTGCCAGCAGCTTAACCGCTGGGGGGTGGAATGGCTACACCTTC
>16|TRBV18|TRBJ1-5|NA|NA
CASSRDSYNSNQPQHF
TGTGCCAGCTCACGAGACAGCTATAATAGCAATCAGCCCCAGCATTTT
>13|TRBV7-2|TRBJ1-2|NA|NA
CASSFAVNYGYTF
TGTGCCAGCAGCTTTGCAGTTAACTATGGCTACACCTTC
>13|TRBV15|TRBJ1-2|once|NA
CATSREIQGFYTF
TGTGCCACCAGCAGAGAAATTCAGGGGTTTTACACCTTC
>12|TRBV25-1|TRBJ2-7|few|NA
CASSESTYEQYF
TGTGCCAGCAGTGAATCCACCTACGAGCAGTACTTC
>11|TRBV29-1|TRBJ1-1|NA|NA
CSVKRGREAFF
TGCAGCGTAAAAAGGGGCCGTGAAGCTTTCTTT
>10|TRBV28|TRBJ2-7|NA|NA
CASSSVAQYF
TGTGCCAGCAGCTCTGTGGCGCAGTACTTC
>14|TRBV28|TRBJ2-7|NA|TRBD1
CASIPTGEAYEQYF
TGTGCCAGCATCCCGACAGGGGAGGCCTACGAGCAGTACTTC
>19|TRBV10-3|TRBJ2-7|few|TRBD1
CAISEPLGQGKGRSYEQYF
TGTGCCATCAGTGAGCCCCTAGGACAGGGGAAGGGTAGGTCCTACGAGCAGTACTTC
>17|TRBV4-1|TRBJ1-3|few|NA
CASSQASLTLSGNTIYF
TGCGCCAGCAGCCAAGCCTCCCTGACTTTATCTGGAAACACCATATATTTT
>14|TRBV4-1|TRBJ2-7|NA|NA
CASSQEVRGSEQYF
TGCGCCAGCAGCCAAGAGGTTCGGGGGAGCGAGCAGTACTTC
>14|TRBV6-5|TRBJ2-7|NA|NA
CASSTDMDSYEQYF
TGTGCCAGCAGCACGGACATGGACTCCTACGAGCAGTACTTC
>15|TRBV19|TRBJ1-2|NA|TRBD1
CASSKGTGGPYGYTF
TGTGCCAGTAGCAAGGGGACAGGGGGACCCTATGGCTACACCTTC
>14|TRBV9|TRBJ2-7|NA|NA
CASSVDLASIGQYF
TGTGCCAGCAGCGTAGATTTGGCTAGTATCGGGCAGTACTTC
>16|TRBV7-8|TRBJ2-5|NA|NA
CASSLSGWGPLETQYF
TGTGCCAGCAGCTTATCTGGCTGGGGGCCTCTAGAGACCCAGTACTTC
>14|TRBV27|TRBJ1-2|NA|NA
CASSLEGRGYGYTF
TGTGCCAGCAGTTTAGAGGGCAGAGGATATGGCTACACCTTC
>16|TRBV28|TRBJ2-2|NA|NA
CASSLRLAGYAGELFF
TGTGCCAGCAGTTTAAGGTTAGCCGGCTACGCCGGGGAGCTGTTTTTT
>16|TRBV9|TRBJ1-2|NA|TRBD1
CASSTPPGQGGYGYTF
TGTGCCAGCAGCACTCCCCCGGGACAGGGAGGGTATGGCTACACCTTC
>12|TRBV5-4|TRBJ2-7|once|NA
CASSLDGYEQYF
TGTGCCAGCAGCTTGGACGGCTACGAGCAGTACTTC
>15|TRBV28|TRBJ1-2|few|TRBD1
CASSAGTGFVKGYTF
TGTGCCAGCAGTGCCGGGACAGGGTTTGTCAAGGGCTACACCTTC
>16|TRBV5-6|TRBJ2-3|NA|TRBD1
CASSSYTGQGAGTQYF
TGTGCCAGCAGCTCGTATACGGGACAGGGGGCGGGTACGCAGTATTTT
>15|TRBV4-2|TRBJ2-3|once|NA
CASSQLHSSTDTQYF
TGTGCCAGCAGCCAACTGCACTCTAGCACAGATACGCAGTATTTT
>12|TRBV7-9|TRBJ2-3|NA|NA
CASSLRTDTQYF
TGTGCCAGCAGCTTACGGACAGATACGCAGTATTTT
>15|TRBV19|TRBJ2-3|NA|TRBD1
CASSMTGVRTDTQYF
TGTGCCAGTAGTATGACAGGGGTCAGGACAGATACGCAGTATTTT
>16|TRBV11-2|TRBJ2-2|NA|TRBD2
CASSFPRGGRTGELFF
TGTGCCAGCAGCTTTCCGAGAGGCGGGAGAACCGGGGAGCTGTTTTTT
>15|TRBV5-1|TRBJ1-4|NA|TRBD1
CASSLTGDPNEKLFF
TGCGCCAGCAGTCTTACAGGGGACCCAAATGAAAAACTGTTTTTT
>13|TRBV7-9|TRBJ1-2|few|TRBD1
CASSRDSRVGLTF
TGTGCCAGCAGTCGGGACAGCCGAGTCGGTTTAACCTTC
>14|TRBV28|TRBJ2-3|once|NA
CASSLRRDTDTQYF
TGTGCCAGCAGTTTGCGGCGGGACACAGATACGCAGTATTTT